Listed below are T cell receptor beta chains from one sample, sequenced in a study of shared clonotypes between healthy human individuals. The protocol was immunoSEQ multiplex PCR, while the TCRdb copy is restricted to in-frame clones and leaves out a portion. The table lists about 1.1 million clones, 77% of them singletons. Sequences were obtained from memory CD4+ T cells from PBMCs. These receptors came from a young man in good health. Some clones in this sample may be carry-over from other donors' samples. The conserved cysteine and the conserved F or W are not part of the CDR3 here. The order of the fields is V gene, D gene, J gene, CDR3 protein. A D gene is named only where the DNA matches it firmly.

>TRBV27|TRBD2|TRBJ2-3
ASSLSPAGGTDTQY
>TRBV30|.|TRBJ1-6
AWWRGSYNSPLH
>TRBV2|.|TRBJ2-5
ASSPQAPEVKTQY
>TRBV2|.|TRBJ1-5
ASSESTENQPQH
>TRBV4-1|TRBD1|TRBJ2-3
ASSLIGQGADTQY
>TRBV11-1|TRBD2|.
ASSLAVTSSYEQY
>TRBV29-1|.|TRBJ1-4
SVRPGGDEKLF
>TRBV6-6|TRBD1|TRBJ1-3
ASGFSGGAGNTIY
>TRBV10-2|TRBD2|TRBJ2-1
ASSESVVAGGGEQF
>TRBV30|.|TRBJ1-1
AWTLPGGNTEAF
>TRBV27|TRBD1|TRBJ2-1
ASSLRWTGNYNEQF
>TRBV7-9|.|TRBJ2-5
ASGSTHAIGETQY
>TRBV19|.|TRBJ1-5
ASSIGGAPSNQPQH
>TRBV5-1|TRBD2|TRBJ2-7
ASGVAAGDAEQY
>TRBV19|TRBD1|TRBJ2-7
ASSLGQGVTHEQY
>TRBV10-1|.|TRBJ2-3
ASSESIATDTQY
>TRBV29-1|.|TRBJ2-3
SPAYDSWERTQY
>TRBV28|.|TRBJ2-1
ASSLGYNEQF
>TRBV4-1|TRBD1|TRBJ2-2
ASSQGQGANGRELF
>TRBV4-3|.|TRBJ1-2
ASSDQLGAGSGYT